Following are 13 T cell receptor gamma chains from one sample sequenced in a study of Vδ1+ human thymocytes. Study-wide results and limits: In the thymus, TRG and TRD repertoires looked highly polyclonal with Gaussian CDR3 lengths.

The template was reverse-transcribed extracted RNA. The CDR3 regions were amplified by multiplex PCR from V-gene primers to a constant-region primer. TCRdb reanalyzed the multiplex PCR reads using CATT. The sample lists tens of thousands of gamma-chain clones, 20% to 25% occurring once. Their antigens are not known. The source material was Vdelta1+ gamma-delta thymocytes from the thymus. The subset denotes: FACS-sorted CD3+ TCRalphabeta- TCRVdelta1+ TCRVdelta2- thymocytes. The source is a boy younger than two who had congenital heart surgery.

This rearrangement joins TRGV5 to TRGJ1 or TRGJ2. The CDR3 runs 12 residues. The germline V gene has CDR1 VINAFY and CDR2 YDVSNSKD. V was clipped by 6 bases and J by 9 bases; unmatched bases: 11. The DNA for the CDR3 is TGTGCCACCTGGTCTCCTGGCCGTAAGAAACTCTTT. Its translation: CATWSPGRKKLF.

Comments on this clone: A far larger clone is just one base off, so this is likely a read error. This specimen includes other DNA sequences encoding the same CDR3. This sequence joins TRGV9 and TRGJ1 or TRGJ2. Trimming cost V 4 bases and J 3 bases; bases outside gene matches: 3. Looked up from germline, CDR1 is GITISATS and CDR2 is ISYDGTV (reference sequence). The length of the CDR3 is 12 residues. CDR3 DNA: TGTGCCTTGTGGGAAGTTTATTATAAGAAACTCTTT. This translates into CALWEVYYKKLF.

This chain uses TRGV3 with TRGJP2. The CDR3 sequence is 16 residues long. V dropped 6 bases and J dropped 3; count of bases not matched to a gene: 13. Germline V CDR1 and CDR2: VTNTFY, YDVSTARD (reference sequence). The CDR3 protein is CATWTPRDGSDWIKTF. The CDR3 coding sequence is TGTGCCACCTGGACCCCTAGGGACGGTAGTGATTGGATCAAGACGTTT.

There are a few counts of this clone. The genes are TRGV4 and TRGJ1 or TRGJ2. Trimming at V came to 5 bases and at J to 11 bases, leaving 12 bases not matched to a gene. The CDR3 covers 12 residues. Germline V gives CDR1 EGSTGY, CDR2 YDSYTSSV. This CDR3 is CATWASPGEKLF. In nucleotides, the CDR3 is TGTGCCACCTGGGCTTCCCCGGGAGAGAAACTCTTT.

The chain links TRGV4 to TRGJP2. J gave up 3 bases and V 5 bases, and 6 bases lay outside the gene matches. Germline values: CDR1 EGSTGY, CDR2 YDSYTSSV. This CDR3 region has 14 residues. For the CDR3, the DNA is TGTGCCACCTGGGGTCCTCGTAGTGATTGGATCAAGACGTTT. Protein product: CATWGPRSDWIKTF.

The rearrangement joins TRGV5 to TRGJP2. CDR3 size: 15 residues. V lost 0 bases to trimming and J lost 12 bases; unmatched junction nucleotides: 13. Germline-derived CDR1 and CDR2 are VINAFY and YDVSNSKD. CDR3 nucleotides: TGTGCCACCTGGGACAGGCCGTCCTGGTTTCGGATCAAGACGTTT. Residues: CATWDRPSWFRIKTF.

This clone has more than one count but fewer than ten. The chain recombines TRGV4 with TRGJ1 or TRGJ2. V dropped 5 bases and J dropped 0; count of bases not matched to a gene: 4. The length of the CDR3 is 13 residues. Germline CDR1 is EGSTGY and CDR2 is YDSYTSSV. CDR3 coding DNA: TGTGCCACCTGGGCGATGAATTATTATAAGAAACTCTTT. Translation gives CATWAMNYYKKLF.

V is TRGV4 and J is TRGJP1. The CDR3 contains 14 residues. CDR1 EGSTGY and CDR2 YDSYTSSV come from the germline V gene. V shed 5 bases and J 8 bases; nucleotides not matched to a gene: 11. As DNA, the CDR3 is TGTGCCACCTGGGGTGTCCGGAGGGGTTGGTTCAAGATATTT. Its protein product is CATWGVRRGWFKIF.

This clone was detected only once. The gene calls are TRGV3 and TRGJ1 or TRGJ2. This CDR3 is 16 amino acids long. Germline loops: CDR1 VTNTFY, CDR2 YDVSTARD (reference sequence). Unmatched junction bases numbered 12, after V lost 4 bases and J lost 0 bases. The CDR3 spells CATWDPPSSNYYKKLF. DNA for the CDR3: TGTGCCACCTGGGATCCGCCTTCATCGAATTATTATAAGAAACTCTTT.

A note on this clone: Sequence at one end of the junction differs from germline and may be a read error. This rearrangement joins TRGV4 to TRGJ1 or TRGJ2. Per the germline V gene, CDR1 is EGSTGY and CDR2 is YDSYTSSV. This CDR3 is 10 amino acids long. The CDR3 sequence: CATWDGGSLF. Here the CDR3 DNA reads TGCGCCACCTGGGATGGGGGTTCACTCTTT.

This chain connects TRGV5 to TRGJ1 or TRGJ2. Germline CDR1 VINAFY, CDR2 YDVSNSKD. V lost 0 bases and J lost 12; bases outside the gene matches: 5. The CDR3 length is 11 residues. The CDR3 sequence is CATWDRPAKLF. CDR3 nucleotides: TGTGCCACCTGGGACAGGCCTGCGAAACTCTTT.

A few counts support this clone. This sequence joins TRGV9 and TRGJ1 or TRGJ2. Unmatched junction bases numbered 6, after V lost 2 bases and J lost 11 bases. This CDR3 comprises 11 residues. CDR1 is GITISATS and CDR2 is ISYDGTV in the germline V gene (reference sequence). Here the CDR3 reads CALWEAWEKLF. As DNA, the CDR3 is TGTGCCTTGTGGGAGGCCTGGGAGAAACTCTTT.

This chain joins TRGV5 and TRGJ1 or TRGJ2. The germline V gene encodes CDR1 VINAFY and CDR2 YDVSNSKD. This CDR3 is built from 13 residues. After removal of 0 bases from V and 11 bases from J, the junction contained 10 bases not matched to a gene. The CDR3 here is CATWDRGQAEKLF. CDR3 nucleotides: TGTGCCACCTGGGACAGGGGTCAAGCGGAGAAACTCTTT.